The 16 T cell receptor beta chains below all came from one sample that was sequenced in a study of cytomegalovirus exposure and HLA in healthy donors (TCRdb year 2017). Library creation used the immunoSEQ multiplex PCR assay. TCRdb took this table from immuneACCESS and kept in-frame rearrangements with V and J called. Such tables lack part of the clones; where checked against another copy, unresolved V genes explain under half of the gap, and the rest is unexplained. The sample table lists tens of thousands of clones, approximately 96% of them with a count of one. The ten largest clones add up to about 4.4% of the sample. Sequencing was done on a sample of PBMCs. Receptors were obtained from a man aged 18-30 years in good health and CMV-seropositive.

The V and J genes are TRBV27 and TRBJ2-1; 15 bases match TRBD2. The CDR3 totals 18 residues. In germline, CDR1 is MNHEY, CDR2 SMNVEV (reference sequence). V was clipped by 6 bases and J by 0 bases; unmatched bases: 6. The CDR3 sequence is CASSPGLAGGLSYNEQFF. The CDR3 bases are TGTGCCAGCAGCCCGGGACTAGCGGGAGGACTCTCCTACAATGAGCAGTTCTTC.

This sequence joins TRBV5-1 and TRBJ2-7; 13 nucleotides agree with TRBD2. This CDR3 has 14 residues. The V and J ends lost 4 bases and 3 bases, in that order; junction bases with no gene match: 1. Germline lookup yields CDR1 SGHRS and CDR2 YFSETQ. CDR3: CASSRTSGSYEQYF. CDR3 DNA sequence: TGCGCCAGCAGCAGGACTAGCGGGAGCTACGAGCAGTACTTC.

The chain joins TRBV4-3 to TRBJ1-1; possibly TRBD1 for D (5 bases). V was shortened by 0 bases and J by 1 base, with 9 bases between the two germline ends. CDR3 size: 15 residues. Germline CDR1 is LGHNA and CDR2 is YSLEER. The chain's CDR3 is CASSQDQGWNTEAFF. In DNA, the CDR3 is TGCGCCAGCAGCCAAGATCAGGGCTGGAACACTGAAGCTTTCTTT.

The rearrangement joins TRBV20-1 to TRBJ2-5, with a tentative D call TRBD2 (6 bases). This CDR3 has 10 amino acids. The V gene lost 6 bases and the J gene lost 9 bases, with 11 bases spanning the gap. Per germline, CDR1 DFQATT and CDR2 SNEGSKA (reference sequence). CDR3 nucleotide sequence: TGCAGTGCGCCGAGCGGGCCCCAGTACTTC. This codes for CSAPSGPQYF.

The J gene is TRBJ1-2, the V gene TRBV28; a weak D match, TRBD1 (6 bases). This CDR3 comprises 13 residues. CDR1 and CDR2 (germline): MDHEN, SYDVKM. V shed 3 bases and J shed 7 bases, with 12 bases lying between them. CDR3 sequence reads: CASSLGDMSGYTF. The CDR3 DNA is TGTGCCAGCAGTTTGGGGGACATGTCTGGCTACACCTTC.

The V and J genes are TRBV6-1 and TRBJ1-3; D unclear. Germline V gene data show CDR1 as MNHNS and CDR2 as SASEGT. This CDR3 region has 13 residues. V lost 5 bases and J lost 2, with 7 bases in between. The CDR3 region has the DNA TGTGCCAGCAGTTTCACTGCTGGAAACACCATATATTTT. It encodes CASSFTAGNTIYF.

This clone was seen only a few times. The chain recombines TRBV6-1 with TRBJ2-4, with 9 bases aligning to TRBD2. Looked up from germline, CDR1 is MNHNS and CDR2 is SASEGT. Trimming removed 1 base from V and 0 bases from J; junction bases left unmatched: 1. CDR3 length: 16 amino acids. CDR3 residues: CASSEELAGAKNIQYF. The CDR3 bases are TGTGCCAGCAGTGAAGAACTAGCGGGAGCCAAAAACATTCAGTACTTC.

The rearrangement links TRBV7-2 to TRBJ2-1, with TRBD1 matching 7 bases. This CDR3 comprises 16 residues. Unmatched junction bases numbered 11, after V lost 8 bases and J lost 1 base. CDR1 is SGHTA and CDR2 is FQGNSA in the germline V gene. CDR3 in DNA: TGTGCCAGCCGAAAGGGGGCCCGAACTTCCTACAATGAGCAGTTCTTC. Amino acid sequence: CASRKGARTSYNEQFF.

The J gene is TRBJ2-1, the V gene TRBV27, with TRBD2 identical over 10 bases. V lost 5 bases to trimming and J lost 5 bases; unmatched junction nucleotides: 3. The CDR3 covers 14 residues. Germline values: CDR1 MNHEY, CDR2 SMNVEV (reference sequence). CDR3 loop: CASSPSGSHNEQFF. DNA for the CDR3: TGTGCCAGCAGTCCTAGCGGGAGCCACAATGAGCAGTTCTTC.

Written as DNA, the CDR3 is TGTGCCACCAGCAGCAAACTAGCGGGAGCGGGTGATGAGCAGTTCTTC. It encodes CATSSKLAGAGDEQFF. The V call is TRBV15, the J call TRBJ2-1, with 11 bases aligning to TRBD2. Per the germline V gene, CDR1 is LNHNV and CDR2 is YYDKDF (reference sequence). J was trimmed by 8 bases and V by 3 bases; bases with no gene match: 9. The CDR3 sequence is 16 residues long.

V is TRBV11-2 and J is TRBJ2-3, with D maybe TRBD1 (6 bases). Germline loops: CDR1 SGHAT, CDR2 FQNNGV. Trimming shortened V by 2 bases and J by 2 bases, and 11 bases separated the two germline ends. The CDR3 has 15 amino acids. The CDR3 protein is CASSLLGQNTDTQYF. The CDR3 region has the DNA TGTGCCAGCAGCTTACTCGGACAGAACACAGATACGCAGTATTTT.

The genes are TRBV7-3 and TRBJ2-2; 8 bases align to TRBD1. The CDR3 totals 15 residues. Germline CDR1 is SGHTA and CDR2 is FQGTGA. DNA of the CDR3: TGTCATCCCGGGGACACAGGGGGACGGACCGGGGAGCTGTTTTTT. Translation gives CHPGDTGGRTGELFF. The full variable domain, completed using reference TRBV7-3 and TRBJ2-2, is GAGVSQTPSNKVTEKGKYVELRCDPISGHTALYWYRQSLGQGPEFLIYFQGTGAADDSGLPNDRFFAVRPEGSVSTLKIQRTERGDSAVYLCHPGDTGGRTGELFFGEGSRLTVL.

This chain connects TRBV19 to TRBJ2-1; the match to TRBD1 covers 8 bases. Trimming at V came to 5 bases and at J to 5 bases, leaving 8 bases not matched to a gene. The CDR3 loop spans 15 amino acids. Germline loops: CDR1 LNHDA, CDR2 SQIVND (reference sequence). DNA of the CDR3: TGTGCCAGTAGTGCGGACAGGGTTCTAAACAATGAGCAGTTCTTC. It translates to CASSADRVLNNEQFF.

The genes are TRBV7-9 and TRBJ2-1; tentatively, D is TRBD1 (7 bases). The ends were cut back, 1 base at V and 5 bases at J, with 24 bases in the middle. CDR3 size: 19 residues. Germline loops: CDR1 SEHNR, CDR2 FQNEAQ (reference sequence). Here the CDR3 reads CASSLGGGGMVMINNEQFF. The CDR3 bases are TGTGCCAGCAGCTTAGGAGGGGGCGGGATGGTTATGATAAACAATGAGCAGTTCTTC.

This chain joins TRBV6-6 and TRBJ2-2; tentatively, D is TRBD2 (5 bases). Germline V gene data show CDR1 as MNHNY and CDR2 as SVGAGI (reference sequence). CDR3 length: 12 residues. Here the CDR3 reads CTTVGDTGELFF. CDR3 nucleotides: TGTACCACGGTGGGAGACACCGGGGAGCTGTTTTTT.

The genes are TRBV10-1 and TRBJ2-1; maybe TRBD2 (5 bases). The germline gives CDR1 WNHNN, CDR2 SYGVQD (reference sequence). Trimming pared 3 bases from V and 7 bases from J, leaving 13 bases between. The CDR3 covers 14 residues. DNA for the CDR3: TGCGCCAGCAGTGACCCCGGCGGGCGGAATGAGCAGTTCTTC. Amino acids: CASSDPGGRNEQFF.